What follows are 25 T cell receptor beta chains derived from one specimen sequenced in a study of blood T cell repertoires in COVID-19. Sequenced by immunoSEQ multiplex PCR; TCRdb stores in-frame clones only, minus some. The sample lists fewer than 500,000 clones, approximately 90% occurring once. Sequencing input: PBMCs or T cells enriched from blood (not recorded which). The receptor source for this set is a young woman who had recovered from COVID-19.

This clone was seen only a few times. The chain uses TRBV2 and TRBJ1-5, with 8 nucleotides matching TRBD1. CDR3 length equals 15 residues. The junction had 12 bases not matched to a gene; V was cut back by 5 bases and J by 9 bases. Germline lookup yields CDR1 SNHLY and CDR2 FYNNEI. CDR3 sequence reads: CASSPPGQEIGPQHF. CDR3 sequence (DNA): TGTGCCAGCAGTCCTCCGGGACAGGAGATTGGGCCCCAGCATTTT. Using reference TRBV2 and TRBJ1-5 for the parts outside the CDR3, the full variable domain is EPEVTQTPSHQVTQMGQEVILRCVPISNHLYFYWYRQILGQKVEFLVSFYNNEISEKSEIFDDQFSVERPDGSNFTLKIRSTKLEDSAMYFCASSPPGQEIGPQHFGDGTRLSIL.

The chain carries TRBV28 and TRBJ1-5; TRBD1 agrees at 7 bases. Germline trimming cut 4 bases from V and 6 bases from J; bases unmatched to any gene: 6. Germline V gives CDR1 MDHEN, CDR2 SYDVKM. The CDR3 totals 14 residues. DNA for the CDR3: TGTGCCAGCAGTTACAGGGGTAGATCTCAGCCCCAGCATTTT. Translation: CASSYRGRSQPQHF.

V usage is TRBV4-1 and J usage is TRBJ1-2; 9 nucleotides agree with TRBD1. V lost 1 base and J lost 6; bases outside the gene matches: 0. This CDR3 is 13 amino acids long. The germline V gene encodes CDR1 MGHRA and CDR2 YSYEKL. CDR3 region: CASSQGQGDGYTF. Here the CDR3 DNA reads TGCGCCAGCAGCCAAGGACAGGGGGATGGCTACACCTTC.

Here the CDR3 reads CASSRGQGSYEQYF. The CDR3 nucleotides read TGTGCCAGCAGCCGGGGACAGGGGAGCTACGAGCAGTACTTC. This chain uses TRBV11-2 with TRBJ2-7, with 10 bases lining up with TRBD1. The CDR3 contains 14 residues. Germline assignment: CDR1 SGHAT and CDR2 FQNNGV. V shed 5 bases, J shed 3 bases, and the junction held 4 bases outside the gene matches.

The chain joins TRBV30 to TRBJ2-3, with D perhaps TRBD2 (5 bases). The CDR3 runs to 13 residues. Germline CDR1 is GTSNPN and CDR2 is SVGIG (reference sequence). V was trimmed by 2 bases and J by 0 bases, leaving 6 bases between them. The CDR3 region has the DNA TGTGCCTGGAGTCGGAGGAGCACAGATACGCAGTATTTT. This encodes CAWSRRSTDTQYF.

This rearrangement joins TRBV2 to TRBJ1-5, with 11 bases aligning to TRBD1. Germline V CDR1 and CDR2: SNHLY, FYNNEI. The V segment lost 3 bases and the J segment 9 bases; nucleotides outside the gene matches: 7. The CDR3 runs to 15 residues. This chain's CDR3 is CASSERDRGGWPQHF. The CDR3 DNA is TGTGCCAGCAGTGAGAGGGACAGGGGGGGGTGGCCCCAGCATTTT.

The gene calls are TRBV12-3 or TRBV12-4 and TRBJ1-3; D unresolved. This CDR3 has 12 amino acids. Trimming removed 6 bases from V and 5 bases from J, with 8 bases in between. CDR3 amino acids: CASSLVRNTIYF. The DNA of the CDR3 is TGTGCCAGCAGCCTCGTAAGAAACACCATATATTTT.

This rearrangement joins TRBV3-1 (or the pseudogene TRBV3-2) to TRBJ1-1; TRBD1 matches 7 bases. Per germline, CDR1 LGHDT and CDR2 YNNKEL (reference sequence). CDR3 length: 16 residues. V lost 1 base to trimming and J lost 1 base; unmatched junction nucleotides: 6. The CDR3 spells CASSQAGTAANTEAFF. DNA for the CDR3: TGTGCCAGCAGCCAAGCTGGGACAGCGGCGAACACTGAAGCTTTCTTT.

The rearrangement joins TRBV5-1 to TRBJ1-2; TRBD1 aligns across 7 bases. The CDR3 sequence is 15 residues long. Unmatched junction bases numbered 13, after V lost 4 bases and J lost 7 bases. The V gene's germline CDR1 is SGHRS and CDR2 YFSETQ. CDR3 sequence: CASSPYQGGGRGYTF. The CDR3 region has the DNA TGCGCCAGCAGCCCCTACCAGGGGGGTGGTCGTGGCTACACCTTC. The whole variable domain, filled in from reference TRBV5-1 and TRBJ1-2, reads KAGVTQTPRYLIKTRGQQVTLSCSPISGHRSVSWYQQTPGQGLQFLFEYFSETQRNKGNFPGRFSGRQFSNSRSEMNVSTLELGDSALYLCASSPYQGGGRGYTFGSGTRLTVV.

The gene calls are TRBV11-2 and TRBJ2-5, with TRBD1 as a possible D gene (6 bases). This CDR3 contains 13 residues. Trimming pared 1 base from V and 4 bases from J, leaving 7 bases between. The germline gives CDR1 SGHAT, CDR2 FQNNGV. The CDR3 DNA is TGTGCCAGCAGCTTAGGAGGGGGAGAGACCCAGTACTTC. Protein: CASSLGGGETQYF.

The V gene is TRBV2, the J gene TRBJ1-1, with TRBD1 identical over 7 bases. Germline V gene sequence: CDR1 SNHLY, CDR2 FYNNEI. The CDR3 spans 14 residues. Trimming took 6 bases from V and 1 from J; bases not matched to a gene: 5. The chain's CDR3 is CASRARGENTEAFF. CDR3 coding DNA: TGTGCCAGCAGGGCCAGGGGGGAGAACACTGAAGCTTTCTTT.

The V call is TRBV6-6, the J call TRBJ2-7; D might be TRBD2 (5 bases). There are 17 residues in the CDR3. The V and J ends lost 5 bases and 1 base respectively, with 21 bases between them. Germline loops: CDR1 MNHNY, CDR2 SVGAGI (reference sequence). CDR3 protein: CASSPKRTGGHSYEQYF. Written as DNA, the CDR3 is TGTGCCAGCAGTCCAAAACGGACTGGCGGTCATTCCTACGAGCAGTACTTC.

The V and J genes are TRBV3-1 (or the pseudogene TRBV3-2) and TRBJ2-3, with TRBD2 matching 10 bases. CDR3 length equals 16 residues. Trimming cost V 3 bases and J 7 bases; bases outside gene matches: 10. Germline CDR1 reads LGHDT; CDR2 reads YNNKEL (reference sequence). CDR3 in amino acids: CASSHTLAGAGNTQYF. The CDR3 DNA sequence: TGTGCCAGCAGCCATACGCTAGCGGGGGCGGGAAATACGCAGTATTTT.

The genes are TRBV21-1 and TRBJ2-6; the D call in the table, TRBD1, was not verified against the DNA. TRBV21-1 is termed a pseudogene. This CDR3 spans 17 amino acids. The CDR3 protein is CASAVGTGYSGANVLTF. The CDR3 nucleotides read TGTGCCAGCGCGGTAGGGACAGGGTACTCTGGGGCCAACGTCCTGACTTTC.

The CDR3 protein is CASRSTAMNTEAFF. The DNA for the CDR3 is TGCGCCAGTCGATCGACAGCCATGAACACTGAAGCTTTCTTT. V gene TRBV5-1 combines with J gene TRBJ1-1; a possible D gene is TRBD1 (5 bases). The germline V gene has CDR1 SGHRS and CDR2 YFSETQ. The V gene lost 8 bases and the J gene lost 0 bases, with 14 bases spanning the gap. This CDR3 is 14 amino acids long.

The chain carries TRBV2 and TRBJ2-7; 9 nucleotides line up with TRBD1. The CDR3 sequence is 16 residues long. CDR1 SNHLY and CDR2 FYNNEI come from the germline V gene. After removal of 5 bases from V and 4 bases from J, the junction contained 12 bases not matched to a gene. The CDR3 here is CASSTTGGANRYEQYF. DNA of the CDR3: TGTGCCAGCAGTACGACAGGGGGAGCGAATCGGTACGAGCAGTACTTC.

The genes are TRBV3-1 (or the pseudogene TRBV3-2) and TRBJ2-5, with 7 bases fitting TRBD1. Germline-derived CDR1 and CDR2 are LGHDT and YNNKEL (reference sequence). Trimming removed 0 bases from V and 4 bases from J; junction bases left unmatched: 8. The length of the CDR3 is 16 residues. Here the CDR3 reads CASSQDREGGRETQYF. The CDR3 bases are TGTGCCAGCAGCCAAGATCGTGAAGGGGGCCGAGAGACCCAGTACTTC.

The chain couples TRBV12-5 to TRBJ1-4; D gene ambiguous. V was clipped by 7 bases and J by 12 bases, with 18 bases between them. Per the germline V gene, CDR1 is LGHNT and CDR2 is FRNRAP. The CDR3 totals 13 residues. For the CDR3, the DNA is TGTGCTAGTGCCCATGGAGGATATGGAGAACTGTTTTTT. Its translation is CASAHGGYGELFF.

This clone has just one count. The chain employs TRBV6-1 and TRBJ2-2; 7 nucleotides line up with TRBD1. The trim removed 2 bases at V and 4 bases at J, leaving 7 bases unmatched. Germline V CDR1 and CDR2: MNHNS, SASEGT. The CDR3 length is 16 residues. The CDR3 spells CASSERMAGGTGELFF. In DNA, the CDR3 is TGTGCCAGCAGTGAACGGATGGCAGGGGGCACCGGGGAGCTGTTTTTT.

This clone has only a few counts. V and J are TRBV9 and TRBJ1-2; 9 nucleotides agree with TRBD1. The germline V gene has CDR1 SGDLS and CDR2 YYNGEE. This CDR3 has 14 amino acids. With 6 bases clipped from V and 4 bases from J, the junction kept 7 bases outside the gene matches. This chain's CDR3 is CASTRTGETYGYTF. As DNA, the CDR3 is TGTGCCAGCACTCGGACAGGGGAGACCTATGGCTACACCTTC.

The rearrangement uses TRBV9 and TRBJ1-1; TRBD1 is a possible D gene (5 bases). From germline, CDR1 is SGDLS and CDR2 YYNGEE. The CDR3 has 14 residues. V shed 3 bases and J shed 4 bases, with 13 bases lying between them. The CDR3 DNA sequence: TGTGCCAGCAGCGCCGCAGGGTTGGGCACTGAAGCTTTCTTT. Encoded protein: CASSAAGLGTEAFF.

The rearrangement uses TRBV27 and TRBJ2-3; 9 positions agree with TRBD1. Trimming removed 3 bases from V and 1 base from J; junction bases left unmatched: 8. The CDR3 contains 17 residues. Germline V CDR1 and CDR2: MNHEY, SMNVEV (reference sequence). Written as DNA, the CDR3 is TGTGCCAGCAGTTTTCCTCCCGGGGACAGGGGCACAGATACGCAGTATTTT. Its translation is CASSFPPGDRGTDTQYF.

The chain links TRBV10-3 to TRBJ2-1; 9 positions match TRBD1. CDR3 length: 17 residues. The trim removed 4 bases at V and 0 bases at J, leaving 7 bases unmatched. Germline CDR1 and CDR2: ENHRY and SYGVKD. The CDR3 sequence: CAISGGTGHSSYNEQFF. The CDR3 DNA reads TGTGCCATCAGTGGCGGGACAGGGCATAGCTCCTACAATGAGCAGTTCTTC.

This clone has only one observation. Distinct nucleotide sequences in the sample also encode this CDR3. This chain joins TRBV2 and TRBJ1-5; TRBD1 matches at 7 bases. CDR3 length: 13 amino acids. The V gene's germline CDR1 is SNHLY and CDR2 FYNNEI. V was pared by 4 bases and J by 5 bases, with 2 bases of the junction left unmatched. CDR3 loop: CASSGTGDQPQHF. The CDR3, as DNA: TGTGCCAGCAGTGGGACAGGCGATCAGCCCCAGCATTTT.

V gene TRBV6-6 combines with J gene TRBJ2-7, with 8 bases lining up with TRBD1. This CDR3 is built from 14 residues. V dropped 6 bases and J dropped 2; count of bases not matched to a gene: 6. CDR1 is MNHNY, CDR2 SVGAGI, per germline (reference sequence). The CDR3 bases are TGTGCCAGCAGCACAGGGGGGTATACCTACGAGCAGTACTTC. Its translation: CASSTGGYTYEQYF.